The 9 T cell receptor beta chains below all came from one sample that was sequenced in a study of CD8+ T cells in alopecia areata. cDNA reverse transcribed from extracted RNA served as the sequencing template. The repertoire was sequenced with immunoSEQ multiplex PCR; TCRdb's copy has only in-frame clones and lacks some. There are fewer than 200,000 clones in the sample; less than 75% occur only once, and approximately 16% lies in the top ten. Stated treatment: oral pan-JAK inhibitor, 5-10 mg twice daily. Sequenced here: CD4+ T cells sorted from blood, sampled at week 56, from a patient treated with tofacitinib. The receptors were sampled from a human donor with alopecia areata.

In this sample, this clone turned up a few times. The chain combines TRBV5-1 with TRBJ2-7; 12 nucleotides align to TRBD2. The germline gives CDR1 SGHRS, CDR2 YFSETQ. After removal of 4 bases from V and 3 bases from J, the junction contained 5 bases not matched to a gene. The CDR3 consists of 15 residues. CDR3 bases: TGCGCCAGCAGCCCGGGACTAGCGGGTGTCTACGAGCAGTACTTC. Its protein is CASSPGLAGVYEQYF.

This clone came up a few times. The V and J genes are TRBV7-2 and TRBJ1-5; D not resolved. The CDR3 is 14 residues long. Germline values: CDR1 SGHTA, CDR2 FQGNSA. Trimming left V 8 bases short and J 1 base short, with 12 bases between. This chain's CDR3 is CASSDTGSNQPQHF. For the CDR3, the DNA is TGTGCCAGCTCAGACACCGGGAGCAATCAGCCCCAGCATTTT.

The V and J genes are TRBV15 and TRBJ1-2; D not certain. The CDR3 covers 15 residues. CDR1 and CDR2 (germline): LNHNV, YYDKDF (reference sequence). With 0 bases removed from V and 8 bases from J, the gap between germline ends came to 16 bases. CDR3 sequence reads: CATSRDSGLTGGYTF. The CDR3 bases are TGTGCCACCAGCAGAGATTCGGGCCTCACGGGAGGCTACACCTTC.

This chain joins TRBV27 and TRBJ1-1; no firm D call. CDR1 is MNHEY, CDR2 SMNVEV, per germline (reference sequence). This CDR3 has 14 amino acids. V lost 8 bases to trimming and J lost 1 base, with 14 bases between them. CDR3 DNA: TGTGCCAGCCAGCCGGGTGGCCGGAACACTGAAGCTTTCTTT. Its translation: CASQPGGRNTEAFF.

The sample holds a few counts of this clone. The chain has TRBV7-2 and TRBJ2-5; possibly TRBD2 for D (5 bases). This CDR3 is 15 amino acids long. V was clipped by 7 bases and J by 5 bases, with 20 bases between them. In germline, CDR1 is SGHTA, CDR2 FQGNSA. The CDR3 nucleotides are TGTGCCAGCACCAACCCGGGCGGCGGACTGGAGACCCAGTACTTC. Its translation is CASTNPGGGLETQYF.

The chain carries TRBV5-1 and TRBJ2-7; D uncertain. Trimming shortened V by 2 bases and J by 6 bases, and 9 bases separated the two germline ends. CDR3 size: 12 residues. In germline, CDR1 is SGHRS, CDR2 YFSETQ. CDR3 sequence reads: CASSFDRFEQYF. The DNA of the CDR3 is TGCGCCAGCAGCTTCGATAGGTTCGAGCAGTACTTC.

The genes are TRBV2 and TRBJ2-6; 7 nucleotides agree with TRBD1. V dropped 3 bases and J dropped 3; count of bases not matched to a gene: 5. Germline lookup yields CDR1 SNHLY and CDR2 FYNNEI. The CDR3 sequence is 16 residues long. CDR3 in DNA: TGTGCCAGCAGTGAGGGACAGCTCAATGGGGCCAACGTCCTGACTTTC. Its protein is CASSEGQLNGANVLTF.

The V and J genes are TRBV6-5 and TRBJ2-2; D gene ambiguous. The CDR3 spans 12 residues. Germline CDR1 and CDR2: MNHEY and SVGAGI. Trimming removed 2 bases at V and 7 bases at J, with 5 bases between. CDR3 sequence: CASSYRIGELFF. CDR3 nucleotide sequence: TGTGCCAGCAGTTACCGTATCGGGGAGCTGTTTTTT.

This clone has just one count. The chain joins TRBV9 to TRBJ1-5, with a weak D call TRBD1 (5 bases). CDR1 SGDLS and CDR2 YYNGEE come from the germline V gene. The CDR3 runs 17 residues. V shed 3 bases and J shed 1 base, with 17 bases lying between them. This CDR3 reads CASSAHGRVISNQPQHF. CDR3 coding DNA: TGTGCCAGCAGCGCCCATGGCAGGGTGATAAGCAATCAGCCCCAGCATTTT.